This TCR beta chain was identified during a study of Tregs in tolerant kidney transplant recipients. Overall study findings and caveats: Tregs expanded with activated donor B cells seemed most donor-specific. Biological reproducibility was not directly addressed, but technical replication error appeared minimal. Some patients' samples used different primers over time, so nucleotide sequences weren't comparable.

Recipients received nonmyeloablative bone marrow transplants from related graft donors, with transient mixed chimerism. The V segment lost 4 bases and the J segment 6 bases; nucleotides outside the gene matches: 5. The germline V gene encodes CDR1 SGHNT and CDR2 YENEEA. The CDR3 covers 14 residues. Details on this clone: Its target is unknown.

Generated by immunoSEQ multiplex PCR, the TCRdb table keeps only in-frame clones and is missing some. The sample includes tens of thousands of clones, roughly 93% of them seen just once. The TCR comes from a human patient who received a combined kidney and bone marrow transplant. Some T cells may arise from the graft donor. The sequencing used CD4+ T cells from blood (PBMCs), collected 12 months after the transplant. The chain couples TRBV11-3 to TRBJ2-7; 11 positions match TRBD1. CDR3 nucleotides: TGTGCCAGCAGCTCGGGACAGGGGGAAGGCGAGCAGTACTTC. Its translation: CASSSGQGEGEQYF.